Listed here are 18 T cell receptor beta chains from one sample, sequenced in a study of T-cell memory formation after mild COVID-19. One entry per CDR3 protein, called by TCRdb with MiXCR from the 5' RACE reads. The sample lists 58,000 or so distinct CDR3 sequences, 25% to 30% occurring once. Source material: PBMCs or a T cell subset sorted from them (not recorded which). Source of these receptors: a man between 18 and 29 years old who had mild COVID-19 (a few samples of this study predate the infection). Cell type and time point are not known.

The V and J genes are TRBV6-5 and TRBJ2-7; D gene ambiguous. V lost 4 bases and J 2 bases, leaving 15 bases between the germline ends. This CDR3 is built from 15 residues. Germline CDR1 is MNHEY and CDR2 is SVGAGI. The CDR3 is CASSFSEMGAYEQYF. CDR3 in DNA: TGTGCCAGCAGTTTCTCCGAGATGGGCGCCTACGAGCAGTACTTC.

This sequence joins TRBV12-3 or TRBV12-4 and TRBJ2-7; perhaps TRBD2 as D (5 bases). This CDR3 is built from 14 residues. V was clipped by 2 bases and J by 4 bases, with 12 bases between them. For the CDR3, the DNA is TGTGCCAGCAGTTTAAGCGGTCCGGGGTACGAGCAGTACTTC. Its protein product is CASSLSGPGYEQYF.

The V call is TRBV5-5, the J call TRBJ1-5; D is undetermined. The length of the CDR3 is 14 residues. Germline CDR1 and CDR2: SGHKS and YYEKEE (reference sequence). V lost 4 bases and J 6 bases, leaving 14 bases between the germline ends. The CDR3 protein is CASSLAGGFQPQHF. The CDR3 DNA reads as TGTGCCAGCAGCCTGGCCGGCGGGTTTCAGCCCCAGCATTTT.

The chain carries TRBV5-1 and TRBJ2-3, with D possibly matching TRBD1 (5 bases). Germline V gene data show CDR1 as SGHRS and CDR2 as YFSETQ. Trimming took 0 bases from V and 4 from J, leaving 9 bases between them. This CDR3 is built from 14 residues. In nucleotides, the CDR3 is TGCGCCAGCAGCTTGGTCAGGGTTTCAGATACGCAGTATTTT. Translating it yields CASSLVRVSDTQYF.

The J gene is TRBJ2-1, the V gene TRBV4-1; tentatively, D is TRBD1 or TRBD2 (5 bases each). V gave up 7 bases and J gave up 7 bases, with 20 bases separating them. Germline CDR1 reads MGHRA; CDR2 reads YSYEKL. This CDR3 comprises 15 residues. In nucleotides, the CDR3 is TGCGCCAGCAAGCTCCGGGACGGGGAATGGAATGAGCAGTTCTTC. The encoded protein is CASKLRDGEWNEQFF.

This chain links TRBV6-5 with TRBJ2-7; TRBD1 matches 8 bases. CDR3 length equals 14 residues. Trimming took 6 bases from V and 4 from J; bases not matched to a gene: 8. Germline V gene sequence: CDR1 MNHEY, CDR2 SVGAGI. The CDR3 region has the DNA TGTGCCAGCAGGACGGACAGGGCGTTTTACGAGCAGTACTTC. Translation gives CASRTDRAFYEQYF.

The chain uses TRBV12-3 or TRBV12-4 and TRBJ2-3; maybe TRBD1 (6 bases). The CDR3 has 15 amino acids. Deletions cut 3 bases from V and 3 bases from J, with 13 bases between. This CDR3 reads CASSFRTAITDTQYF. The CDR3 DNA reads TGTGCCAGCAGTTTTAGGACAGCCATTACAGATACGCAGTATTTT.

This clonotype has a handful of counts. The gene calls are TRBV25-1 and TRBJ2-7; no definite D call. Germline V gives CDR1 MGHDK, CDR2 SYGVNS. Trimming took 6 bases from V and 3 from J, leaving 12 bases between them. This CDR3 has 13 amino acids. The CDR3 DNA reads as TGTGCCAGCAGCCCGCTTTACAGCTACGAGCAGTACGTC. Amino acids: CASSPLYSYEQYV.

This clonotype has more than one count but fewer than ten. The CDR3 sequence: CASSYSGLSGYTF. CDR3 nucleotides: TGTGCCAGCAGTTACTCGGGGCTTTCCGGCTACACCTTC. The chain uses TRBV6-5 and TRBJ1-2, with a weak D call TRBD1 (5 bases). The CDR3 has 13 residues. Per germline, CDR1 MNHEY and CDR2 SVGAGI. Trimming removed 0 bases at V and 8 bases at J, with 10 bases between.

This clonotype appeared a few times. The chain has TRBV4-2 and TRBJ2-3; 7 nucleotides agree with TRBD2. The V segment lost 4 bases and the J segment 4 bases; nucleotides outside the gene matches: 8. CDR1 is LGHNA, CDR2 YNFKEQ, per germline. The CDR3 sequence is 15 residues long. The CDR3 here is CASSPYTSAADTQYF. The CDR3 DNA is TGTGCCAGCAGCCCGTACACTAGCGCGGCAGATACGCAGTATTTT.

This clonotype was observed many times. The CDR3 DNA sequence: TGTGCCAGCAGCTTGGGTGCGGGAAGCTCCTACAATGAGCAGTTCTTC. As protein: CASSLGAGSSYNEQFF. The chain is built from TRBV5-6 and TRBJ2-1; maybe TRBD2 (6 bases). CDR1 is SGHDT, CDR2 YYEEEE, per germline. The CDR3 contains 16 residues. The V gene lost 0 bases and the J gene lost 0 bases, with 10 bases spanning the gap.

The CDR3 nucleotides read TGTGCCAGCAGCTTGGCCTCGCCCTACACTGAAGCTTTCTTT. This translates into CASSLASPYTEAFF. The V and J genes are TRBV5-6 and TRBJ1-1; no definite D call. Germline assignment: CDR1 SGHDT and CDR2 YYEEEE. Trimming removed 0 bases from V and 3 bases from J, with 9 bases in between. The CDR3 covers 14 residues. Variable domain in full (rest from reference TRBV5-6 and TRBJ1-1): DAGVTQSPTHLIKTRGQQVTLRCSPKSGHDTVSWYQQALGQGPQFIFQYYEEEERQRGNFPDRFSGHQFPNYSSELNVNALLLGDSALYLCASSLASPYTEAFFGQGTRLTVV.

This clonotype has more than one count but fewer than ten. The gene calls are TRBV7-6 and TRBJ2-3; 7 nucleotides agree with TRBD2. The V gene end was trimmed by 6 bases and the J gene end by 4 bases; junction bases not matched to a gene: 10. CDR1 is SGHVS, CDR2 FNYEAQ, per germline. The CDR3 extends over 15 amino acids. CDR3 in amino acids: CASSSGLRSADTQYF. Written as DNA, the CDR3 is TGTGCCAGCAGTTCGGGACTACGTTCGGCAGATACGCAGTATTTT.

This clonotype was seen more than once but under ten times. The chain employs TRBV12-3 or TRBV12-4 and TRBJ1-2; no reliable D call. V dropped 5 bases and J dropped 3 bases, with 10 bases sitting between them. The CDR3 spans 13 residues. The CDR3 region has the DNA TGTGCCAGCAGTAGGGAATTGTACTATGGCTACACCTTC. Residues: CASSRELYYGYTF.

In this sample, this clonotype turned up a few times. This chain joins TRBV5-1 and TRBJ2-1, with TRBD1 identical over 7 bases. The germline gives CDR1 SGHRS, CDR2 YFSETQ. The CDR3 sequence is 13 residues long. The V and J ends lost 3 bases and 7 bases, in that order; junction bases with no gene match: 4. CDR3 sequence: CASSSTGANEQFF. CDR3 coding DNA: TGCGCCAGCAGCTCCACAGGGGCGAATGAGCAGTTCTTC.

This sequence joins TRBV10-3 and TRBJ2-5; D is uncertain. This CDR3 spans 13 amino acids. Germline V CDR1 and CDR2: ENHRY, SYGVKD. V gave up 3 bases and J gave up 2 bases, with 7 bases separating them. The chain's CDR3 is CAISDGGQETQYF. DNA for the CDR3: TGTGCCATCAGTGACGGCGGACAAGAGACCCAGTACTTC.

As DNA, the CDR3 is TGCAGTGCTAGAGATCTAGCGGGGGTCACAGATACGCAGTATTTT. This encodes CSARDLAGVTDTQYF. This chain uses TRBV20-1 with TRBJ2-3, with 10 nucleotides matching TRBD2. The CDR3 has 15 residues. The junction had 2 bases not matched to a gene; V was cut back by 0 bases and J by 2 bases. Per the germline V gene, CDR1 is DFQATT and CDR2 is SNEGSKA (reference sequence).

Remarks on this clonotype: A read error may account for a junction end that differs from germline. The rearrangement joins TRBV12-3 or TRBV12-4 to TRBJ1-4; weak D call: TRBD1 (5 bases). This CDR3 region has 14 residues. For the CDR3, the DNA is TGTGCCAGCACCTCGGCCAGGGCTAAGGAAAAACTGTTTTTT. It specifies CASTSARAKEKLFF.